This TCR beta chain originates from a study of spatial heterogeneity in lung cancer. Study-wide results and limits: Expanded alpha and beta TCR counts within tumors tracked tumor mutation counts.

Individually, TCR cDNA molecules were each labelled with a unique molecular identifier. TCRdb ran MiXCR on the 5' RACE reads and lists one entry per CDR3 protein. The repertoire holds roughly 17,000 distinct CDR3 sequences, with 6% to 6.5% as singletons. This CDR3 is built from 20 residues. Trimming took 0 bases from V and 0 from J; bases not matched to a gene: 10. Germline CDR1 MRHNA, CDR2 SNTAGT. In this sample, this clonotype turned up many times. The antigen remains unidentified. This beta chain slipped into a library made for alpha chains as a stray read, so its size is not meaningful. The time point: sample taken at primary tumor resection. Donation came from around 77 patients with untreated early-stage non-small cell lung cancer.

J is TRBJ2-1 and V is TRBV6-4; 11 bases are a match to TRBD2. This sample comprised lung tumor tissue, obtained at surgery. This receptor was obtained from a male donor with early-stage non-small cell lung cancer. This CDR3 is CASSDSPGLAETSSYNEQFF. CDR3 sequence (DNA): TGTGCCAGCAGTGACTCACCGGGACTAGCGGAGACGAGCTCCTACAATGAGCAGTTCTTC.